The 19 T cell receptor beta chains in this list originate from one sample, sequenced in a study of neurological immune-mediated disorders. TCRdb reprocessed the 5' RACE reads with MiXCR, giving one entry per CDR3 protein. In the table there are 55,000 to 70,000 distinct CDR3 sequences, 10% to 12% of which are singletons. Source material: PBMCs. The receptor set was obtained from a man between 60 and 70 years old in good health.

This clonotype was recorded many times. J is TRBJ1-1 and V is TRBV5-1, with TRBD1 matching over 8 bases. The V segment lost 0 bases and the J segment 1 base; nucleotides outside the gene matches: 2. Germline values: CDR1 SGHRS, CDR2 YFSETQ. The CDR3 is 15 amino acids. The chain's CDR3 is CASSLDGTGNTEAFF. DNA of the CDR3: TGCGCCAGCAGCTTGGACGGGACAGGGAACACTGAAGCTTTCTTT.

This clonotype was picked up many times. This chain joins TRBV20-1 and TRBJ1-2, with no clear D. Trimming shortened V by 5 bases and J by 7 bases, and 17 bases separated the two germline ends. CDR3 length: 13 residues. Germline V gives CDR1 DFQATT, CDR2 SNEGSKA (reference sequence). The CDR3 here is CSAPVKKSGGYTF. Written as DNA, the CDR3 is TGCAGTGCTCCTGTGAAGAAATCTGGTGGCTACACCTTC.

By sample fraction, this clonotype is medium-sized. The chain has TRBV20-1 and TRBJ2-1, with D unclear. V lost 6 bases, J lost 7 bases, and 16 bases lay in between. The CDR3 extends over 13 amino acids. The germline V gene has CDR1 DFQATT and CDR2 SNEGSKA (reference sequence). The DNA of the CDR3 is TGCAGTGCCCTAGTTTTGGGTTGGAATGAGCAGTTCTTC. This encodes CSALVLGWNEQFF.

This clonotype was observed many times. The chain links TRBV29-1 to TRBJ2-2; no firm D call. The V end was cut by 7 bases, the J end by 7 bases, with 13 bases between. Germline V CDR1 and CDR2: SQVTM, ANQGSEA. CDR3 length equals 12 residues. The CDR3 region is CSARGEDGELFF. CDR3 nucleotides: TGCAGCGCAAGAGGAGAGGACGGGGAGCTGTTTTTT.

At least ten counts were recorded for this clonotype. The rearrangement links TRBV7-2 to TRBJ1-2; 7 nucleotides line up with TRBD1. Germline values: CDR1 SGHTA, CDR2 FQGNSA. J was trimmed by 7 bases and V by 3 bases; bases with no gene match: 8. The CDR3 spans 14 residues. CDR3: CASSLGGTAAGYTF. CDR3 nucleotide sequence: TGTGCCAGCAGCTTGGGAGGGACAGCGGCTGGCTACACCTTC.

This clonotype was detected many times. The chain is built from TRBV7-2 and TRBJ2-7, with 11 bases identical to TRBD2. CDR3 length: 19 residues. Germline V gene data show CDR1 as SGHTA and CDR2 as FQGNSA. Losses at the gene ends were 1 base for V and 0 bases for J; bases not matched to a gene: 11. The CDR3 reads CASSLVRGGLAGRSYEQYF. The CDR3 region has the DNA TGTGCCAGCAGCTTAGTTCGCGGTGGACTAGCGGGCCGCTCCTACGAGCAGTACTTC.

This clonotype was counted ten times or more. CDR3 bases: TGTGCCAGCAGCTTAACAGGGGATCCCGACACCGGGGAGCTGTTTTTT. It specifies CASSLTGDPDTGELFF. The J gene is TRBJ2-2, the V gene TRBV7-3; D is perhaps TRBD1 (5 bases). V gave up 0 bases and J gave up 3 bases, with 11 bases separating them. The CDR3 consists of 16 residues. Germline V CDR1 and CDR2: SGHTA, FQGTGA.

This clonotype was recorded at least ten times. The CDR3 loop is CASSIPWGELFF. In DNA form, the CDR3 reads TGTGCCAGCAGCATCCCCTGGGGGGAGCTGTTTTTT. The chain joins TRBV7-2 to TRBJ2-2; D not resolved. Germline V gives CDR1 SGHTA, CDR2 FQGNSA. This CDR3 contains 12 residues. The V end was cut by 5 bases, the J end by 8 bases, with 9 bases between.

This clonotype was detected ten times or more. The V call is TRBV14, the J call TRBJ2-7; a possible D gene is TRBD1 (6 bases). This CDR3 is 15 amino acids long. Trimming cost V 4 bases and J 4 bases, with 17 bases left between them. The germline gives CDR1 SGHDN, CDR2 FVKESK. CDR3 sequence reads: CASSPPGGQGYEQYF. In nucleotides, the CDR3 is TGTGCCAGCAGCCCTCCTGGTGGGCAGGGGTACGAGCAGTACTTC.

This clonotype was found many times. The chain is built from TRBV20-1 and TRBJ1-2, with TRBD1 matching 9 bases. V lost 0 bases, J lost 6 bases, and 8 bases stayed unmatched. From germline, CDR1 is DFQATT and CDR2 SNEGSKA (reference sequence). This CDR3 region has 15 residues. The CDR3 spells CSARDRTGVANGYTF. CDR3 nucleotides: TGCAGTGCTAGAGATAGGACAGGGGTGGCGAATGGCTACACCTTC.

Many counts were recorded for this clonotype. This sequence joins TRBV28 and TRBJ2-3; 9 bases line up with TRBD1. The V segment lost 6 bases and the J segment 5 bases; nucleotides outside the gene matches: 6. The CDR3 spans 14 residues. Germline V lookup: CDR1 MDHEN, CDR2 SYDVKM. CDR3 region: CASSPTGGIDTQYF. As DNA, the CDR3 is TGTGCCAGCAGCCCGACAGGGGGAATAGATACGCAGTATTTT.

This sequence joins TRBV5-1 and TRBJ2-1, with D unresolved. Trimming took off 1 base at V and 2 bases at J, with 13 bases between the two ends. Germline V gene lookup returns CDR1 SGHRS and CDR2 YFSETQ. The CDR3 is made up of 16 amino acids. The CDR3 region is CASSLQSGTPYNEQFF. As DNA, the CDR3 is TGCGCCAGCAGCTTGCAGTCAGGAACACCCTACAATGAGCAGTTCTTC.

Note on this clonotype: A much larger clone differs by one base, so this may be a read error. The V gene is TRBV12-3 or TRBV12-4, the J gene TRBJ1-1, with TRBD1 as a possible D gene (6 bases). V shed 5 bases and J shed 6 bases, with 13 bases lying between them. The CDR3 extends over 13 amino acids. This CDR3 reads CASSAPGDAEAFF. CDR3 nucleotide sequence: TGTGCCAGCAGTGCGCCAGGGGATGCTGAAGCTTTCTTT.

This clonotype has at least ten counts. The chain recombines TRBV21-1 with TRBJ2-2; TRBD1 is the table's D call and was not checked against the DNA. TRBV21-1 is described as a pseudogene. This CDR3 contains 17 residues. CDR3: CASSTPGPRTNTGELFF. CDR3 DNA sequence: TGTGCCAGCAGCACCCCGGGACCCCGAACGAACACCGGGGAGCTGTTTTTT.

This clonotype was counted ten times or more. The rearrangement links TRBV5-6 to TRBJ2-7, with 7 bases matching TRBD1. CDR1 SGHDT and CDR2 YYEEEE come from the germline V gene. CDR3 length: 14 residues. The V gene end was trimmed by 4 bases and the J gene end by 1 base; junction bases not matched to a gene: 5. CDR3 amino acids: CASSRWDRSYEQYF. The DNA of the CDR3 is TGTGCCAGCAGCCGTTGGGACAGATCCTACGAGCAGTACTTC. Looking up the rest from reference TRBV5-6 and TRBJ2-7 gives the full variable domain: DAGVTQSPTHLIKTRGQQVTLRCSPKSGHDTVSWYQQALGQGPQFIFQYYEEEERQRGNFPDRFSGHQFPNYSSELNVNALLLGDSALYLCASSRWDRSYEQYFGPGTRLTVT.

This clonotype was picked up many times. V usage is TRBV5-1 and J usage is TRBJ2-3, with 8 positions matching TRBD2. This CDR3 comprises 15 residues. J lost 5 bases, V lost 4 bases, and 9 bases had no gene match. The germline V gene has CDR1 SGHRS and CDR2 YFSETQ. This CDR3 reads CASSRIGGALDTQYF. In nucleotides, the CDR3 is TGCGCCAGCAGCAGGATCGGGGGGGCGTTAGATACGCAGTATTTT.

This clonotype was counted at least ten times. The CDR3 protein is CASSSLRQGANYGYTF. CDR3 bases: TGTGCCAGCAGCTCCCTTCGACAGGGGGCTAACTATGGCTACACCTTC. The J gene is TRBJ1-2, the V gene TRBV5-6; 9 nucleotides match TRBD1. The junction had 6 bases not matched to a gene; V was cut back by 3 bases and J by 0 bases. The CDR3 has 16 residues. CDR1 SGHDT and CDR2 YYEEEE come from the germline V gene.

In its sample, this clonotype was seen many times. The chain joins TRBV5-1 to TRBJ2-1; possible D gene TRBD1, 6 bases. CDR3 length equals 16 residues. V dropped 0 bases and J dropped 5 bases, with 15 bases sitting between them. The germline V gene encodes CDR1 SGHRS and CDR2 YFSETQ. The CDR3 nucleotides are TGCGCCAGCAGCTTGGGACACCGGGACATAAACAATGAGCAGTTCTTC. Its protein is CASSLGHRDINNEQFF.

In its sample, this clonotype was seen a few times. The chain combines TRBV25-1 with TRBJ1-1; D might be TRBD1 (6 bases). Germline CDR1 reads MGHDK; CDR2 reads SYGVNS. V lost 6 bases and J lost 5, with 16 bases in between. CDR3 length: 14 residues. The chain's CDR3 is CASSKQGGRTEAFF. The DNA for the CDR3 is TGTGCCAGCAGCAAACAGGGAGGAAGGACTGAAGCTTTCTTT.